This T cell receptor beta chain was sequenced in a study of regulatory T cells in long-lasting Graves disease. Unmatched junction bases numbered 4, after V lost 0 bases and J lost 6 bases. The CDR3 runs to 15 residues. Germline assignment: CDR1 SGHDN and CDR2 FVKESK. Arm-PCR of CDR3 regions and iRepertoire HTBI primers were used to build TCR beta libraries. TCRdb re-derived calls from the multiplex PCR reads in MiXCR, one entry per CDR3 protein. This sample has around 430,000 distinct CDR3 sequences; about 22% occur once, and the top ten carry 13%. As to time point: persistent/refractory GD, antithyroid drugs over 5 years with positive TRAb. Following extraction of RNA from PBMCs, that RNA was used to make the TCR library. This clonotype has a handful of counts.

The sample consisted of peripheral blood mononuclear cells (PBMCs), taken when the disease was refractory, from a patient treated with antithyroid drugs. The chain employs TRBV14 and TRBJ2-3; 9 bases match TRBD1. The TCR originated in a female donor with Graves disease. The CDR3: CASSQEGQGSDTQYF. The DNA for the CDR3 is TGTGCCAGCAGCCAAGAAGGACAGGGGTCCGATACGCAGTATTTT.